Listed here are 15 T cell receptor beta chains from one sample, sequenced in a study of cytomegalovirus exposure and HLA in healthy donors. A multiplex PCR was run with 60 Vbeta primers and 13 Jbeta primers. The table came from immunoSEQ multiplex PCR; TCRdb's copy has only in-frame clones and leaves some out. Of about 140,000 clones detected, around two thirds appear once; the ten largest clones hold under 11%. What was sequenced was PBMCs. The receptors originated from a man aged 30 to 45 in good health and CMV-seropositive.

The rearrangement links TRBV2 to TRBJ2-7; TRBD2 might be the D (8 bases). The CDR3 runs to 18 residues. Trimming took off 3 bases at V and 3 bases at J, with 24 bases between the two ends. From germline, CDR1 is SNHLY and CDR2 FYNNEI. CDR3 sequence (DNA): TGTGCCAGCAGTGACGTTATGGGGGTAGCGGGACAGTTCTACGAGCAGTACTTC. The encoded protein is CASSDVMGVAGQFYEQYF.

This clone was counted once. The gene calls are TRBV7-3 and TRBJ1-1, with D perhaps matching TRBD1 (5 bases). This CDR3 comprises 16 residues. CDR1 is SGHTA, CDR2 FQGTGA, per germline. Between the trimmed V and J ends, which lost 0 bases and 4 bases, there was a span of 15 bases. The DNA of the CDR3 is TGTGCCAGCAGCTTAACGGGGGGGGGAACCGGCACTGAAGCTTTCTTT. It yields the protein CASSLTGGGTGTEAFF.

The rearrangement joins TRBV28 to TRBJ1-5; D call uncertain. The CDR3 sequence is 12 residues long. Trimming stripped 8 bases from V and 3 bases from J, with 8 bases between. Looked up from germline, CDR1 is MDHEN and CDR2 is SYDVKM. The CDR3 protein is CASHSINQPQHF. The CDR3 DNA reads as TGTGCCAGCCACAGCATCAATCAGCCCCAGCATTTT.

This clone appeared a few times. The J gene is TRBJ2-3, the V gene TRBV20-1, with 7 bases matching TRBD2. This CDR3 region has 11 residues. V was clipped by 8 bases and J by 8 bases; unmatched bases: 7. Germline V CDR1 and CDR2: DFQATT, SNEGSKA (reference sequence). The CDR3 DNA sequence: TGCAGTCAGCGGGGAAGCGGTACGCAGTATTTT. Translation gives CSQRGSGTQYF.

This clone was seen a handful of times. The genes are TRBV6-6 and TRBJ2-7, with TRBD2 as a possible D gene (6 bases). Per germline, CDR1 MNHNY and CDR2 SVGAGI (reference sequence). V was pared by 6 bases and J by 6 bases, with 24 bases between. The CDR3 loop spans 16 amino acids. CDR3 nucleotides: TGTGCCAGCAGCCCCGGAACGGGACTCCGTATGGTCGAGCAGTACTTC. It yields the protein CASSPGTGLRMVEQYF.

The CDR3 loop reads CASGPGQGLYEQFF. The DNA for the CDR3 is TGTGCTAGTGGGCCGGGACAGGGGCTATATGAGCAGTTCTTC. The rearrangement links TRBV12-5 to TRBJ2-1; the match to TRBD1 covers 10 bases. The CDR3 is 14 residues long. Looked up from germline, CDR1 is LGHNT and CDR2 is FRNRAP. V lost 6 bases and J lost 8; bases outside the gene matches: 7.

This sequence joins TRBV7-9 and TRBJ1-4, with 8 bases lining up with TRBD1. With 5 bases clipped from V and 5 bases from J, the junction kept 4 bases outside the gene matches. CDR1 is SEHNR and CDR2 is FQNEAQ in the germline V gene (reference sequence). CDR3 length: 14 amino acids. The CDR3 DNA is TGTGCCAGCAGCATTAGGGACAGGAATGAAAAACTGTTTTTT. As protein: CASSIRDRNEKLFF.

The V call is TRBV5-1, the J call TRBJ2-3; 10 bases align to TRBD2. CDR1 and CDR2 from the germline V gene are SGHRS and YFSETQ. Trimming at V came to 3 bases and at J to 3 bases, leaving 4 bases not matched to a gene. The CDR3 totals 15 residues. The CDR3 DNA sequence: TGCGCCAGCAGCTCTTCTAGCGGGAGAACAGATACGCAGTATTTT. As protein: CASSSSSGRTDTQYF.

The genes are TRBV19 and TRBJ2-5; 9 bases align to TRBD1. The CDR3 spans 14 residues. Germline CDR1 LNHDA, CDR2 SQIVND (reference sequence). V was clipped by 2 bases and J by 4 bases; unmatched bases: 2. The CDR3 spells CASSIRQGGETQYF. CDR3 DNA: TGTGCCAGTAGTATAAGACAGGGGGGAGAGACCCAGTACTTC.

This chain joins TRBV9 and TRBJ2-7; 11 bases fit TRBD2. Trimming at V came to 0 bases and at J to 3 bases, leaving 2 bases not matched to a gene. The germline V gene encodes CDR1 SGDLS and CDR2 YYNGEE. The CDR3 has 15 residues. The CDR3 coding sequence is TGTGCCAGCAGCGTAGAGGGGACTAGCGGCTACGAGCAGTACTTC. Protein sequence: CASSVEGTSGYEQYF. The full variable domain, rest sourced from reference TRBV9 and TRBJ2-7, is DSGVTQTPKHLITATGQRVTLRCSPRSGDLSVYWYQQSLDQGLQFLIQYYNGEERAKGNILERFSAQQFPDLHSELNLSSLELGDSALYFCASSVEGTSGYEQYFGPGTRLTVT.

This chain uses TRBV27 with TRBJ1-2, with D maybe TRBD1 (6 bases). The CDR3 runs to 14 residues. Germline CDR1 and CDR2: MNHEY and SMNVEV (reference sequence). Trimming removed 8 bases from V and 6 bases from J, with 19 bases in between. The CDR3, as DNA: TGTGCCAGCGGACTTCGACAGGAATACGATGGCTACACCTTC. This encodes CASGLRQEYDGYTF.

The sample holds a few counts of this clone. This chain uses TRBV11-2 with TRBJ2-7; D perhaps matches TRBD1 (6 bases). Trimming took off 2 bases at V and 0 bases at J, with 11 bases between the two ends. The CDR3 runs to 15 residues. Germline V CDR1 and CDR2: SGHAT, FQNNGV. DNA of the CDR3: TGTGCCAGCAGCTTACTACAGGGAAGCTCCTACGAGCAGTACTTC. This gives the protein CASSLLQGSSYEQYF.

This CDR3 reads CASLGSSYNSPLHF. CDR3 DNA: TGTGCCAGCCTTGGCTCCTCCTATAATTCACCCCTCCACTTT. This sequence joins TRBV2 and TRBJ1-6; D call uncertain. V was pared by 8 bases and J by 0 bases, with 8 bases between. The germline gives CDR1 SNHLY, CDR2 FYNNEI. The CDR3 spans 14 residues.

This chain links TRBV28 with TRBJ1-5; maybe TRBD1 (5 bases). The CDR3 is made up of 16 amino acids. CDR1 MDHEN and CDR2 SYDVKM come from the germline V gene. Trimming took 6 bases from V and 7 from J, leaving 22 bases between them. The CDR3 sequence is CASSSPGRGAGQPQHF. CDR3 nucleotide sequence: TGTGCCAGCAGCTCTCCCGGGAGGGGCGCAGGGCAGCCCCAGCATTTT.

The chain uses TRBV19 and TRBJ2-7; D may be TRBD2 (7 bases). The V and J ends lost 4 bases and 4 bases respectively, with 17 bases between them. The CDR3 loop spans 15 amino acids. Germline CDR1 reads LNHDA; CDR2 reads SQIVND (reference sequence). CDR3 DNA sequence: TGTGCCAGTAGTAGCCTCGGGGGGCATACTTACGAGCAGTACTTC. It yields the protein CASSSLGGHTYEQYF.